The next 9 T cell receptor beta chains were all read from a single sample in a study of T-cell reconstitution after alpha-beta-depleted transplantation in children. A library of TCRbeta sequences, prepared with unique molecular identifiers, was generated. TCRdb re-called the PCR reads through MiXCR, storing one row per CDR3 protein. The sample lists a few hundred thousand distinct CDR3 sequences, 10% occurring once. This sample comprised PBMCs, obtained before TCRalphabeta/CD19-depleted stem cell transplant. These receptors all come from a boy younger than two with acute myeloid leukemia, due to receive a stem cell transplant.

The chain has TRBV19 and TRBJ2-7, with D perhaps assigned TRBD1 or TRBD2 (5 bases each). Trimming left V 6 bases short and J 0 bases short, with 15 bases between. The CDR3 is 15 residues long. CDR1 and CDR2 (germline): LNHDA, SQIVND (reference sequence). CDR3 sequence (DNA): TGTGCCAGTAGCATACGGGGCCGGAGCTCCTACGAGCAGTACTTC. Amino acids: CASSIRGRSSYEQYF.

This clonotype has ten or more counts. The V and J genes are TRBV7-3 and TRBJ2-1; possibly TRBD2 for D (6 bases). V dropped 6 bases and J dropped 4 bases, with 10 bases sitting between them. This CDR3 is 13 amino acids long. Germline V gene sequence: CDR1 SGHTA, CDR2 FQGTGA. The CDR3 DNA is TGTGCCAGCAGTCTGGGGACTTACAATGAGCAGTTCTTC. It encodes CASSLGTYNEQFF.

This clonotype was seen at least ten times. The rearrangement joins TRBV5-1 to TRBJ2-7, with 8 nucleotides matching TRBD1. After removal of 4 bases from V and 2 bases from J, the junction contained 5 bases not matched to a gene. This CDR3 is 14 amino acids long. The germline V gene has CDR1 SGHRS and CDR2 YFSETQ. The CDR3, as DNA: TGCGCCAGCAGCGTCCGGACAGGGACCTACGAGCAGTACTTC. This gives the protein CASSVRTGTYEQYF.

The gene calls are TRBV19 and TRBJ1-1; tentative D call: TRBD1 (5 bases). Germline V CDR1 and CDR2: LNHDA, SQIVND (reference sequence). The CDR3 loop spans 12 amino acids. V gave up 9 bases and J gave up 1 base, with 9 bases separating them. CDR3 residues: CASEGRNTEAFF. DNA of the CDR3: TGTGCCAGCGAGGGGCGGAACACTGAAGCTTTCTTT.

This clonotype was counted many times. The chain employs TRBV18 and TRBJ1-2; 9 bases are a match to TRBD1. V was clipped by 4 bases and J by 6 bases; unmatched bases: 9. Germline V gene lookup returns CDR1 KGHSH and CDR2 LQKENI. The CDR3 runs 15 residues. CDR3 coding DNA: TGTGCCAGCTCACTATCCGGACAGGGGACCCATGGCTACACCTTC. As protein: CASSLSGQGTHGYTF.

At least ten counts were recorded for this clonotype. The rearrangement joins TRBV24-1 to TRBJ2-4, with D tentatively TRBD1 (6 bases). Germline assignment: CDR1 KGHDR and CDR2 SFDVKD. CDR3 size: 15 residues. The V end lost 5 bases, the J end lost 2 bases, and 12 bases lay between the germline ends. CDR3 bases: TGTGCCACCAGTGGTTCACAGGGCTCCAAAAACATTCAGTACTTC. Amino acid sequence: CATSGSQGSKNIQYF.

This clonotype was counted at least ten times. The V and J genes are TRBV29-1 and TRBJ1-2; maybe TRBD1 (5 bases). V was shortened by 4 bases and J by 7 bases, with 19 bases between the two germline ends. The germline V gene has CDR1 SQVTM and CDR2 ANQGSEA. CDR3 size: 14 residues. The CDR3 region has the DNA TGCAGCGTTGGAGGGGCAGGGCTTTACGGTGGCTACACCTTC. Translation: CSVGGAGLYGGYTF.

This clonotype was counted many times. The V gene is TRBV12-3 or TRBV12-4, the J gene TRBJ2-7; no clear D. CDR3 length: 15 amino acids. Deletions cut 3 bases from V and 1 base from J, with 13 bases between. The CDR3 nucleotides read TGTGCCAGCAGTTTCCTTTTCGGGTTATCCTACGAGCAGTACTTC. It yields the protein CASSFLFGLSYEQYF.

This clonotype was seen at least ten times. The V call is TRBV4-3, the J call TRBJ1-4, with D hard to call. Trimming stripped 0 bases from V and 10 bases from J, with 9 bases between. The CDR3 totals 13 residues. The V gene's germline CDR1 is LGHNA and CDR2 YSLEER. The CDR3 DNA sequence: TGCGCCAGCAGCCAAGAATTTGCCGCAAAACTGTTTTTT. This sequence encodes CASSQEFAAKLFF.